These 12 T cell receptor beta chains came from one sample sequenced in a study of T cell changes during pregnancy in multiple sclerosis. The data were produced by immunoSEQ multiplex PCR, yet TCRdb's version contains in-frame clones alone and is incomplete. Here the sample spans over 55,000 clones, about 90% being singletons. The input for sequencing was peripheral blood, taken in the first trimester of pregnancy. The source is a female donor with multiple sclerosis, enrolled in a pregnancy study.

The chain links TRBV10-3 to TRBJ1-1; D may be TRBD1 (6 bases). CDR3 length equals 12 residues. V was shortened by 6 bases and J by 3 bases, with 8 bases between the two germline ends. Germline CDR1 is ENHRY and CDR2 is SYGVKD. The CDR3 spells CAIRRQDTEAFF. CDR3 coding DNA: TGTGCCATCAGAAGACAGGACACTGAAGCTTTCTTT.

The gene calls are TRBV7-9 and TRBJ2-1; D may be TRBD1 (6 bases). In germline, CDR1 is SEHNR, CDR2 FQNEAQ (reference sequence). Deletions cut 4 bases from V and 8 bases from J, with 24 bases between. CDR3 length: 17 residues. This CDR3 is CASSSRPGTYLWDEQFF. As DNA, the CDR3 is TGTGCCAGCAGCTCACGTCCCGGGACATATCTGTGGGATGAGCAGTTCTTC.

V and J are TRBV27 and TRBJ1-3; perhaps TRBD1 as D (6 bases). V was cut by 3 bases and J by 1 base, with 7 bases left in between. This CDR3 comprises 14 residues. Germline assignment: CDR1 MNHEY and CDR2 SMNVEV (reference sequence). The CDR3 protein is CASSFTGSGNTIYF. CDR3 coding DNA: TGTGCCAGCAGTTTTACAGGGTCTGGAAACACCATATATTTT.

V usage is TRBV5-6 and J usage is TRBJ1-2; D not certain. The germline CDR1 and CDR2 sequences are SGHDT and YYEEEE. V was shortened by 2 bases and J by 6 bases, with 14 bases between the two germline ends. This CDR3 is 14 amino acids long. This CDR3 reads CASSFFGITNGYTF. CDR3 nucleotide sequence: TGTGCCAGCAGCTTCTTTGGAATTACTAATGGCTACACCTTC. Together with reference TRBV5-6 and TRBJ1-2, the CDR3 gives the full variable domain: DAGVTQSPTHLIKTRGQQVTLRCSPKSGHDTVSWYQQALGQGPQFIFQYYEEEERQRGNFPDRFSGHQFPNYSSELNVNALLLGDSALYLCASSFFGITNGYTFGSGTRLTVV.

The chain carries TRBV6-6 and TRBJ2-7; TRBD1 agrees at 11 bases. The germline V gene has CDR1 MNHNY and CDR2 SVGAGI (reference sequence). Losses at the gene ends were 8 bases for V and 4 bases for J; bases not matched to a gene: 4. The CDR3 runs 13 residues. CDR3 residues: CASLDRGRYEQYF. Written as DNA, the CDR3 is TGTGCCAGCCTGGACAGGGGGCGATACGAGCAGTACTTC.

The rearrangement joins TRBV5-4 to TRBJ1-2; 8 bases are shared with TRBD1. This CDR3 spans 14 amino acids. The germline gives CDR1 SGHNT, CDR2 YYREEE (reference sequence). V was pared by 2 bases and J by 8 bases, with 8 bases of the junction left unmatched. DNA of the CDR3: TGTGCCAGCAGCTTAAACCAGGGGGCGGGGGGCTACACCTTC. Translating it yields CASSLNQGAGGYTF.

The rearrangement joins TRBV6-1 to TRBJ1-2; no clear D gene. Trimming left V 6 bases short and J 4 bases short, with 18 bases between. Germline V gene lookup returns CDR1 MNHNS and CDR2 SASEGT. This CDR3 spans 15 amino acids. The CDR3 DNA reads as TGTGCCAGCAGGCCTACACAGATCCCCGGCTATGGCTACACCTTC. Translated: CASRPTQIPGYGYTF.

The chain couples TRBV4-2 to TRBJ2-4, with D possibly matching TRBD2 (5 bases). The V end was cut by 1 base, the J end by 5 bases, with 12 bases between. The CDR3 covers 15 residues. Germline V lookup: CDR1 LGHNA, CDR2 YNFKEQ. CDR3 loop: CASSQALLAENIQYF. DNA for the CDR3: TGTGCCAGCAGCCAAGCTTTGCTAGCTGAAAACATTCAGTACTTC.

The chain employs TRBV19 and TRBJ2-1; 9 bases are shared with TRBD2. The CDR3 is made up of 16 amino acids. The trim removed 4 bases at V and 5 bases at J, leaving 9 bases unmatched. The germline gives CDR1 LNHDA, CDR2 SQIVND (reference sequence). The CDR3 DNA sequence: TGTGCCAGTAGTACCCTTAGCGGGAGCTGGGACAATGAGCAGTTCTTC. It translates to CASSTLSGSWDNEQFF. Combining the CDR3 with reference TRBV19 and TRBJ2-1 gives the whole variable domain DGGITQSPKYLFRKEGQNVTLSCEQNLNHDAMYWYRQDPGQGLRLIYYSQIVNDFQKGDIAEGYSVSREKKESFPLTVTSAQKNPTAFYLCASSTLSGSWDNEQFFGPGTRLTVL.

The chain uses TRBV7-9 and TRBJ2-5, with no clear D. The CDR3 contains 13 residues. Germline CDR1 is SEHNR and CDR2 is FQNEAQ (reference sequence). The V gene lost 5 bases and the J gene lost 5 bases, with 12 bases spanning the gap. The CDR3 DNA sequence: TGTGCCAGCAGCCCCCGAGTGTACGAGACCCAGTACTTC. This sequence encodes CASSPRVYETQYF.

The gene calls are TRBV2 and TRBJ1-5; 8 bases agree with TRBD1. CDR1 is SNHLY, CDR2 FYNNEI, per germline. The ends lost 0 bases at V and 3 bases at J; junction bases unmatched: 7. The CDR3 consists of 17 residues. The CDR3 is CASSEATTDRVNQPQHF. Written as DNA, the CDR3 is TGTGCCAGCAGTGAAGCCACTACGGACAGGGTCAATCAGCCCCAGCATTTT.

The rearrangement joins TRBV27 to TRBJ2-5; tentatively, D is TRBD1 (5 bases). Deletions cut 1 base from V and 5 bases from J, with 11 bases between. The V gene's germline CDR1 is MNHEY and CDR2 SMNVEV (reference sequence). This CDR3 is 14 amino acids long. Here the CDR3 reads CASSLYPGLETQYF. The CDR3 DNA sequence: TGTGCCAGCAGTTTATATCCAGGGCTGGAGACCCAGTACTTC.